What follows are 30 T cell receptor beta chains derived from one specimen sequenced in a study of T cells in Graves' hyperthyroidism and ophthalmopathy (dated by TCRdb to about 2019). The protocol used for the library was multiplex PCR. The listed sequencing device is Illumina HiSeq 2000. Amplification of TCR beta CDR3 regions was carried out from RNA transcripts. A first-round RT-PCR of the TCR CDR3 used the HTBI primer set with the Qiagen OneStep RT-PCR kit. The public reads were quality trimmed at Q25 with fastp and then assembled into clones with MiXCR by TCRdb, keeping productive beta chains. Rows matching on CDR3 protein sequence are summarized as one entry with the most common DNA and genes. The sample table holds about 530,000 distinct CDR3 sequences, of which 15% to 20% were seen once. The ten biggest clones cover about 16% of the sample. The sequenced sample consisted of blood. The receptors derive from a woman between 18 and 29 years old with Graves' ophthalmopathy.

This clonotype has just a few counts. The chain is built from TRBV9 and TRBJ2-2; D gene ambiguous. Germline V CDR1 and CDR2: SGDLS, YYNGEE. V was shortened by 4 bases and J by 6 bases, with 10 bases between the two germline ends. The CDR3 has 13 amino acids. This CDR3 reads CASSPRSAGELFF. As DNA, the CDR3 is TGTGCCAGCAGCCCCCGGAGTGCCGGGGAGCTGTTTTTT.

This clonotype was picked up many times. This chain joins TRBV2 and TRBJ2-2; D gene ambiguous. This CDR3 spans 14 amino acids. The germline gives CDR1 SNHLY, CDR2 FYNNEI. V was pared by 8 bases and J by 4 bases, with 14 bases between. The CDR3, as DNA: TGTGCCAGCGGGCTTAAACGAGGCACCGGGGAGCTGTTTTTT. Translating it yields CASGLKRGTGELFF.

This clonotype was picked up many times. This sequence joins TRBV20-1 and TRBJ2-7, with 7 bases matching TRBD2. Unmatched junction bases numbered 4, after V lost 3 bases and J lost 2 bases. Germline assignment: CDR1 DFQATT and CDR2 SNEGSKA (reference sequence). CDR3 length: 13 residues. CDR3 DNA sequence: TGCAGTGCTAGGAGCGGGGTCACCTACGAGCAGTACTTC. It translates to CSARSGVTYEQYF.

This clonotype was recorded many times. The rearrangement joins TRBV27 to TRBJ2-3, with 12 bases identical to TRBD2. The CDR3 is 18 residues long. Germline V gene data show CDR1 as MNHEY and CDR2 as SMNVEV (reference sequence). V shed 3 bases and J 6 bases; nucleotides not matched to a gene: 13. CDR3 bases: TGTGCCAGCAGTTTCCTCAGTGGACTAGCGGGGCCACAGGATACGCAGTATTTT. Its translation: CASSFLSGLAGPQDTQYF.

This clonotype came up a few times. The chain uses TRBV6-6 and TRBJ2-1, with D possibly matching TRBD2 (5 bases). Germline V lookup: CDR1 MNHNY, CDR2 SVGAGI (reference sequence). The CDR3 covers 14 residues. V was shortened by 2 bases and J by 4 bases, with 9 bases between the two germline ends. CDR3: CASSYGTSYNEQFF. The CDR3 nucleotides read TGTGCCAGCAGTTACGGCACTAGTTACAATGAGCAGTTCTTC.

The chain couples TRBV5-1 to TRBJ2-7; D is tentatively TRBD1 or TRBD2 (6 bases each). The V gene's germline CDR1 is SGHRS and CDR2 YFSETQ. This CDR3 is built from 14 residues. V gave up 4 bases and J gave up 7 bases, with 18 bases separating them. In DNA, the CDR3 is TGCGCCAGCAGCCACCGGATGGGGGGCTCGGAGCAGTACTTC. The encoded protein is CASSHRMGGSEQYF. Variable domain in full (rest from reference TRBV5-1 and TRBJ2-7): KAGVTQTPRYLIKTRGQQVTLSCSPISGHRSVSWYQQTPGQGLQFLFEYFSETQRNKGNFPGRFSGRQFSNSRSEMNVSTLELGDSALYLCASSHRMGGSEQYFGPGTRLTVT.

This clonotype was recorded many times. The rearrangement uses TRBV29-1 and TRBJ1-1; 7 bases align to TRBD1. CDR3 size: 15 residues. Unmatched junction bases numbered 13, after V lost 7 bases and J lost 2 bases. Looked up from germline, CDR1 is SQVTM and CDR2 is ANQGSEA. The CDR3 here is CSGCIGGGVNTEAFF. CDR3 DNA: TGCAGCGGATGCATTGGAGGGGGCGTTAACACTGAAGCTTTCTTT.

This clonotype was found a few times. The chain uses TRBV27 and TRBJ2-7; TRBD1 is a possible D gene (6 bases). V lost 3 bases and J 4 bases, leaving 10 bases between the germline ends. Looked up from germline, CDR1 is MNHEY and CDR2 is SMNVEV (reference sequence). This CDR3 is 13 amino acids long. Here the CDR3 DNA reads TGTGCCAGCAGTTTGGACAGCAGATACGAGCAGTACTTC. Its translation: CASSLDSRYEQYF.

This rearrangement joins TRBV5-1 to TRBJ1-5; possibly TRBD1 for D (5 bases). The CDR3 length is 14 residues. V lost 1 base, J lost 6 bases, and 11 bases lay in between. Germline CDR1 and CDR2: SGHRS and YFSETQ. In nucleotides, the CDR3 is TGCGCCAGCAGCTTGATCCAGGGCGGTCAGCCCCAGCATTTT. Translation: CASSLIQGGQPQHF.

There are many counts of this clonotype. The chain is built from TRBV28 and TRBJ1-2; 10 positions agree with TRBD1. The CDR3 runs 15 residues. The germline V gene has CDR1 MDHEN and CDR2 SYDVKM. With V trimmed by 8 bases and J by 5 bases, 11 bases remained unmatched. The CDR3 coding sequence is TGTGCCAGCGCCTCCCGGGACAGGGGTTCATATGGCTACACCTTC. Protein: CASASRDRGSYGYTF.

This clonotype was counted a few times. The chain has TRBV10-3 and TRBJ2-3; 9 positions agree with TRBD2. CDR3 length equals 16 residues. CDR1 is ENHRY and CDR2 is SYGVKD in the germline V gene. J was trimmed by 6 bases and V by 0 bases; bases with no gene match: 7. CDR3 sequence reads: CAISESGRGGLDTQYF. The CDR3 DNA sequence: TGTGCCATCAGTGAGTCGGGGCGGGGGGGCCTGGATACGCAGTATTTT.

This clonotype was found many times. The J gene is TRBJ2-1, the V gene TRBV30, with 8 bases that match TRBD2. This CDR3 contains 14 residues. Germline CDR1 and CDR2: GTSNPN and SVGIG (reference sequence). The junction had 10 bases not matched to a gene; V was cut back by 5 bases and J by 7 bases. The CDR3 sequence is CAWSGGVGVNEQFF. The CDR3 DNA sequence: TGTGCCTGGTCCGGGGGGGTGGGGGTGAATGAGCAGTTCTTC.

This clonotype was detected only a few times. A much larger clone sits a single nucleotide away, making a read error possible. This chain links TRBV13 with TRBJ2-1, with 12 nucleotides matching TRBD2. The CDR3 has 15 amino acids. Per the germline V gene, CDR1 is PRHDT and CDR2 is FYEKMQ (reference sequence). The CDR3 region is CASSLGLAGGYEQLF. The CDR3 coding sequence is TGTGCCAGCAGCTTAGGCCTAGCGGGAGGGTATGAGCAGCTCTTC.

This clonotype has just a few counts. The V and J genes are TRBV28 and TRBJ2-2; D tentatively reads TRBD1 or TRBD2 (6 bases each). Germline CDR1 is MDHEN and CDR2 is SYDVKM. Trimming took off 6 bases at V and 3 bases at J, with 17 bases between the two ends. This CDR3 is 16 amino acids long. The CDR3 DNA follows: TGTGCCAGCAGCCGGTCGTCGGGGGCGTACACCGGGGAGCTGTTTTTT. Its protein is CASSRSSGAYTGELFF.

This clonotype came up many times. The CDR3 is CASSDAGMNTEAFF. The CDR3 DNA reads as TGTGCCAGCAGTGACGCGGGAATGAACACTGAAGCTTTCTTT. The chain joins TRBV6-1 to TRBJ1-1; D gene uncertain. The CDR3 runs to 14 residues. The ends were cut back, 3 bases at V and 0 bases at J, with 8 bases in the middle. The germline gives CDR1 MNHNS, CDR2 SASEGT.

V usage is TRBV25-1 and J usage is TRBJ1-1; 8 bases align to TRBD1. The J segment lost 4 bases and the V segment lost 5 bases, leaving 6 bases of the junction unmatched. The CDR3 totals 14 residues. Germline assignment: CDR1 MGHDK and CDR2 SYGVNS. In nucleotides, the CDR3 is TGTGCCAGCAGTTATACAGGGGGACTCACTGAAGCTTTCTTT. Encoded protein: CASSYTGGLTEAFF.

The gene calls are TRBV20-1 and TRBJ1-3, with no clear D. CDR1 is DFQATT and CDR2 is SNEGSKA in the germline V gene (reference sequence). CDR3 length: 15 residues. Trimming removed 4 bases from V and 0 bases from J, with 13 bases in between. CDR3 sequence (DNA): TGCAGTGCTATGGGTCCGCCAGACTCTGGAAACACCATATATTTT. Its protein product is CSAMGPPDSGNTIYF.

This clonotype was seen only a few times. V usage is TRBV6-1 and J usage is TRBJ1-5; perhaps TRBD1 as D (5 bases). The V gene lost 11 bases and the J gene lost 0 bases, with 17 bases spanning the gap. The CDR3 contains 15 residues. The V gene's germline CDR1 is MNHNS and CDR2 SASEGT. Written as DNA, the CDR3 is TGTGCCGGTCCCCCTGGCAGGGTTAGCAATCAGCCCCAGCATTTT. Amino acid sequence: CAGPPGRVSNQPQHF.

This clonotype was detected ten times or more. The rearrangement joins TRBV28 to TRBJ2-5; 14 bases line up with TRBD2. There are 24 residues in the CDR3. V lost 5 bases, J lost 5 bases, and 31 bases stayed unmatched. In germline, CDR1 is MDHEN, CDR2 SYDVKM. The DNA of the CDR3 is TGTGCCAGCAGTCCCATCCCAGACGACCGTGGACTAGCGGGAGGCCCAGCGCTGAGGGAGACCCAGTACTTC. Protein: CASSPIPDDRGLAGGPALRETQYF. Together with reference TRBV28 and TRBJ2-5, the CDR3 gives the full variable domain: DVKVTQSSRYLVKRTGEKVFLECVQDMDHENMFWYRQDPGLGLRLIYFSYDVKMKEKGDIPEGYSVSREKKERFSLILESASTNQTSMYLCASSPIPDDRGLAGGPALRETQYFGPGTRLLVL.

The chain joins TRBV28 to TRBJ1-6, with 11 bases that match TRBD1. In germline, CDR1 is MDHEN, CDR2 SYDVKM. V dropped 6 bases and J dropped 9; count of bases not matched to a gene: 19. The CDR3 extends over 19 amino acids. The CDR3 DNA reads TGTGCCAGCAGCCTAGGGTTCGGACAGGGGGCTTTAGGGAGTTCACCCCTCCACTTT. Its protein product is CASSLGFGQGALGSSPLHF.

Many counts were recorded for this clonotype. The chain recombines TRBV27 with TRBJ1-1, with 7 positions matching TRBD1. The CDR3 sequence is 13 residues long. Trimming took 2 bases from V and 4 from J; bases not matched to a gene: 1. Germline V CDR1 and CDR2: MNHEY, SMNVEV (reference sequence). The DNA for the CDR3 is TGTGCCAGCAGTTTAGGGACAGCCACTGAAGCTTTCTTT. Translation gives CASSLGTATEAFF.

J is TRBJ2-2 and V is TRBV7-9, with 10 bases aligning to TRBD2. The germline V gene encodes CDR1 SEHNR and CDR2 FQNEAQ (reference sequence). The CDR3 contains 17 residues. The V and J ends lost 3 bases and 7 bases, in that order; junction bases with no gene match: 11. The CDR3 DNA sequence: TGTGCCAGCAGCTTGGCCATAGCGGGGGGCGAATTCGGGGAGCTGTTTTTT. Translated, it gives CASSLAIAGGEFGELFF.

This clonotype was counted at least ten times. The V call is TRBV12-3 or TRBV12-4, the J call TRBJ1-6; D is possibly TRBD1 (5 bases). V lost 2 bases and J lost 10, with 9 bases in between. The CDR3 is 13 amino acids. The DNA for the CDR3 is TGTGCCAGCAGTTTATCGGGGCGATCACCCCTCCACTTT. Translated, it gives CASSLSGRSPLHF.

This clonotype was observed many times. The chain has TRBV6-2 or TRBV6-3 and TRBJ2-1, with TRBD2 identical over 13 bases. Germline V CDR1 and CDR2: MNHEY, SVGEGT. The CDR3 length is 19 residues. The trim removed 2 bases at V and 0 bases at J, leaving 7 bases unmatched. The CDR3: CASSYEGLAGRSSYNEQFF. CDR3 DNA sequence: TGTGCCAGCAGTTACGAGGGACTAGCGGGAAGGAGCTCCTACAATGAGCAGTTCTTC.

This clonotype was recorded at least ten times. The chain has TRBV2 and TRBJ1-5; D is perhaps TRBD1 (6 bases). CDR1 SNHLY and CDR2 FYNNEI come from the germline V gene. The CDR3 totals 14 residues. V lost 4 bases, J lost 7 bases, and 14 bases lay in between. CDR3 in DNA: TGTGCCAGCAGTGTTCTAGGGGGGGACCAGCCCCAGCATTTT. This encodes CASSVLGGDQPQHF.

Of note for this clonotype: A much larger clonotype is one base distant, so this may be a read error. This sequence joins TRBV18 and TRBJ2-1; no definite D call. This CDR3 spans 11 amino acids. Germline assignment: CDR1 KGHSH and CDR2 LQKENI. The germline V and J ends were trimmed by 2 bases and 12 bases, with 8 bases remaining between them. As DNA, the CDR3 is TGTGCCAGCTCACCAACCAAGCGGCAGTTCTTC. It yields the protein CASSPTKRQFF.

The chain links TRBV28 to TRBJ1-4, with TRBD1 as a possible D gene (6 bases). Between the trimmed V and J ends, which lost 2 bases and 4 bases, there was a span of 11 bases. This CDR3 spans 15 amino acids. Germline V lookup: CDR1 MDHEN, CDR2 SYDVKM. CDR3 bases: TGTGCCAGCAGTTTAGCGGGGGCCTTTAATGAAAAACTGTTTTTT. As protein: CASSLAGAFNEKLFF. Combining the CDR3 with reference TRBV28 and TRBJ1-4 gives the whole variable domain DVKVTQSSRYLVKRTGEKVFLECVQDMDHENMFWYRQDPGLGLRLIYFSYDVKMKEKGDIPEGYSVSREKKERFSLILESASTNQTSMYLCASSLAGAFNEKLFFGSGTQLSVL.

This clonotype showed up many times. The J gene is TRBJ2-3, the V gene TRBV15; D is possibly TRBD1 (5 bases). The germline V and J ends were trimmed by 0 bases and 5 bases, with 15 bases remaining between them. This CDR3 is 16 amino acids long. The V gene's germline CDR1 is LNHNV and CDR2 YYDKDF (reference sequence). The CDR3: CATSRDRRGVGDTQYF. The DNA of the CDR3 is TGTGCCACCAGCAGAGATCGTAGGGGTGTGGGAGATACGCAGTATTTT.

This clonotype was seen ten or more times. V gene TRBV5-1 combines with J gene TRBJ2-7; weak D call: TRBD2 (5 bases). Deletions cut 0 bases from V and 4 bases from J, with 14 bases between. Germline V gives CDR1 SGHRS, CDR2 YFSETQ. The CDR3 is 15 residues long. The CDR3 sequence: CASSLASSTPYEQYF. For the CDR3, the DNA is TGCGCCAGCAGCTTGGCCTCTAGCACCCCTTACGAGCAGTACTTC.

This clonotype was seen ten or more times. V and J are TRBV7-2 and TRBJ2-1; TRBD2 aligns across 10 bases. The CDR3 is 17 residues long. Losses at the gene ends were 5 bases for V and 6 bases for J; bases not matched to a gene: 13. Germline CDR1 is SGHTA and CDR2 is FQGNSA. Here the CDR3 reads CASSPRRPSGSINEQFF. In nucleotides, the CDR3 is TGTGCCAGCAGCCCCAGACGGCCTAGCGGGAGTATCAATGAGCAGTTCTTC. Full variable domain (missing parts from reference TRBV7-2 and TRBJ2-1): GAGVSQSPSNKVTEKGKDVELRCDPISGHTALYWYRQSLGQGLEFLIYFQGNSAPDKSGLPSDRFSAERTGGSVSTLTIQRTQQEDSAVYLCASSPRRPSGSINEQFFGPGTRLTVL.